The TCR beta chain under discussion was sequenced for a study of blood T cell repertoires in COVID-19. The wider study: Samples taken during acute and convalescent COVID-19 were collected in the United States, Italy and Spain.

The CDR3 consists of 15 residues. Between the trimmed V and J ends, which lost 0 bases and 1 base, there was a span of 6 bases. Germline CDR1 and CDR2: SGHTA and FQGNSA. Assay: immunoSEQ multiplex PCR; the TCRdb copy retains only in-frame clones and omits some. The table shows fewer than 250,000 clones, with around four fifths occurring only once. The Seattle patients, enrolled during active infection, were followed longitudinally. This clonotype was obtained from a man in his 60s with COVID-19, enrolled during active disease. Sequences were obtained from peripheral blood. The rearrangement links TRBV7-2 to TRBJ2-2, with a possible D match to TRBD2 (5 bases). Here the CDR3 reads CASSLAGVNTGELFF. The CDR3 nucleotides are TGTGCCAGCAGCTTAGCGGGAGTGAACACCGGGGAGCTGTTTTTT.